The T cell receptor (beta chain) under discussion was sequenced for a study of identical twins. This clonotype was counted at least ten times. Using its own MiXCR run on the 5' RACE reads, TCRdb lists one record per CDR3 protein. The table lists around 670,000 distinct CDR3 sequences, 5.5% to 7.5% of them singletons, with 1.5% to 2% in the top ten. The CDR3 runs 15 residues. Per the germline V gene, CDR1 is WSHSY and CDR2 is SAAADI. Germline trimming cut 4 bases from V and 2 bases from J; bases unmatched to any gene: 5. V usage is TRBV10-2 and J usage is TRBJ2-5, with 9 bases that match TRBD2. The receptor was isolated from a man younger than 35 in good health. The sequenced material came from naive T cells sorted from blood. CDR3 sequence reads: CASSAAGGRQETQYF. The DNA for the CDR3 is TGCGCCAGCAGTGCGGCGGGAGGGCGGCAAGAGACCCAGTACTTC.